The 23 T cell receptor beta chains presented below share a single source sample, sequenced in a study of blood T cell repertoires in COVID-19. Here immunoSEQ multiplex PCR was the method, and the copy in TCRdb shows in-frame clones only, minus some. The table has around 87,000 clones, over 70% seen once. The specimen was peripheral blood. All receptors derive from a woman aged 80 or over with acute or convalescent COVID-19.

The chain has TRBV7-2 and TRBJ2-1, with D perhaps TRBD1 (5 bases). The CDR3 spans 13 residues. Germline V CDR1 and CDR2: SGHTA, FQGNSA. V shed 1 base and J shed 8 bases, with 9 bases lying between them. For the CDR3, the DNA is TGTGCCAGCAGCTTAGAATGGGGCTATGAGCAGTTCTTC. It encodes CASSLEWGYEQFF.

Here the CDR3 reads CAISDGDNSYEQYF. In DNA form, the CDR3 reads TGTGCCATCAGTGATGGGGACAATTCCTACGAGCAGTACTTC. This sequence joins TRBV10-3 and TRBJ2-7; D is possibly TRBD1 (6 bases). Trimming took off 3 bases at V and 1 base at J, with 10 bases between the two ends. Germline V CDR1 and CDR2: ENHRY, SYGVKD. The CDR3 loop spans 14 amino acids.

CDR3 loop: CATSDGDRGPGNTIYF. The CDR3, as DNA: TGTGCCACCAGTGATGGGGACAGGGGGCCTGGAAACACCATATATTTT. The genes are TRBV24-1 and TRBJ1-3; 12 positions agree with TRBD1. This CDR3 is 16 amino acids long. V lost 3 bases, J lost 2 bases, and 1 base stayed unmatched. The germline V gene encodes CDR1 KGHDR and CDR2 SFDVKD.

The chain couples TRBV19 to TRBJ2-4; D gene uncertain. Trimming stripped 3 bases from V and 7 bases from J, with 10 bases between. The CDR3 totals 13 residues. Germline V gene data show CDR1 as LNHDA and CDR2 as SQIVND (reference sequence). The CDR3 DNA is TGTGCCAGTAGTATGCAAGCTTGGAACATTCAGTACTTC. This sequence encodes CASSMQAWNIQYF.

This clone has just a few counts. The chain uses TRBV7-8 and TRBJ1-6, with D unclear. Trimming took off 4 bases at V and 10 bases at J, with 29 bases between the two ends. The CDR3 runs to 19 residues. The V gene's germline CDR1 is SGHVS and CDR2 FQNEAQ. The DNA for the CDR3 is TGTGCCAGCAGCTCCCGGCGGGTCGGGGAGAGGGTGGCCTCCTCACCCCTCCACTTT. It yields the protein CASSSRRVGERVASSPLHF. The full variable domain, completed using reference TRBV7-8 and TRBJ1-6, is GAGVSQSPRYKVAKRGQDVALRCDPISGHVSLFWYQQALGQGPEFLTYFQNEAQLDKSGLPSDRFFAERPEGSVSTLKIQRTQQEDSAVYLCASSSRRVGERVASSPLHFGNGTRLTVT.

The CDR3 loop reads CASSPTGAEQYF. The CDR3 region has the DNA TGTGCCAGCAGCCCTACAGGGGCCGAGCAGTACTTC. J is TRBJ2-7 and V is TRBV12-3 or TRBV12-4; the match to TRBD1 covers 7 bases. The trim removed 6 bases at V and 6 bases at J, leaving 5 bases unmatched. The CDR3 covers 12 residues.

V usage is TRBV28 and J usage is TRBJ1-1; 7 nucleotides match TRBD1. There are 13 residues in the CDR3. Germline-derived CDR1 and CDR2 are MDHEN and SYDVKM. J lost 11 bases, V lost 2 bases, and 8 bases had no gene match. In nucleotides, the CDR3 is TGTGCCAGCAGTTTAGACAGGGAAGGAGGCGCTTTCTTT. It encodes CASSLDREGGAFF.

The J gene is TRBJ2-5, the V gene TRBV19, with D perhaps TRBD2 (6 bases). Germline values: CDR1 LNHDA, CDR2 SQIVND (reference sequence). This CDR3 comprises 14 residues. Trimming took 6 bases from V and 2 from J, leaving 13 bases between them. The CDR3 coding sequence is TGTGCCAGTAGCCCCCAAGCGGGTCAAGAGACCCAGTACTTC. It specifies CASSPQAGQETQYF.

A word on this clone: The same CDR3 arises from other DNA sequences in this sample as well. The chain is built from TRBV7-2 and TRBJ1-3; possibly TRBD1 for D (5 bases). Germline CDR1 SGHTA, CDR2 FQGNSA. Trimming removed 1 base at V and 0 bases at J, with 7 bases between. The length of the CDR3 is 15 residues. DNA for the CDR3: TGTGCCAGCAGCTTAGTAACAGGCTCTGGAAACACCATATATTTT. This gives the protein CASSLVTGSGNTIYF.

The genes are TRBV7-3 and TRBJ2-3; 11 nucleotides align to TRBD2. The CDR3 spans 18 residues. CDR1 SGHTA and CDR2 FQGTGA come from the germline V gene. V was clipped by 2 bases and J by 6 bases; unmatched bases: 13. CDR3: CASSLQAGTSGTYDTQYF. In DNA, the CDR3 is TGTGCCAGCAGCTTACAGGCCGGGACTAGCGGTACCTACGATACGCAGTATTTT.

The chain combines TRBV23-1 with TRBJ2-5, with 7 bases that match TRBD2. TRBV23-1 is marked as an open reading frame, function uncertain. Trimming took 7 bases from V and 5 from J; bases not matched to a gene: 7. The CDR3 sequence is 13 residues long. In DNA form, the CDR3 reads TGCGCCAGCACCCGGGACTATCGCGAGACCCAGTACTTC. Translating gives CASTRDYRETQYF.

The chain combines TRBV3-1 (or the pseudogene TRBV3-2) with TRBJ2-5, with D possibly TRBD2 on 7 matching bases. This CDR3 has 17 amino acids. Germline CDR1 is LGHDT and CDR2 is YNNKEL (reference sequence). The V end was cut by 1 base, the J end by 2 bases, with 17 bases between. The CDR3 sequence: CASSQGFSGGLQETQYF. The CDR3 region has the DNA TGTGCCAGCAGCCAAGGCTTCTCGGGGGGCCTACAAGAGACCCAGTACTTC.

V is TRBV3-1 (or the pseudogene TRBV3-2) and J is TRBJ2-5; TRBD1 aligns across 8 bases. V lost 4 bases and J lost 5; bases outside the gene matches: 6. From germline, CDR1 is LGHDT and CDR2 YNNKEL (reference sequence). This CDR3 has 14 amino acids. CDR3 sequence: CASSLGQGIETQYF. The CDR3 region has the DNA TGTGCCAGCAGCCTCGGACAGGGCATCGAGACCCAGTACTTC.

The CDR3 here is CAWSGEEGKLFF. The CDR3 region has the DNA TGTGCCTGGAGTGGTGAAGAGGGAAAACTGTTTTTT. The V call is TRBV30, the J call TRBJ1-4; D uncertain. The germline CDR1 and CDR2 sequences are GTSNPN and SVGIG (reference sequence). This CDR3 has 12 amino acids. With 1 base removed from V and 10 bases from J, the gap between germline ends came to 10 bases.

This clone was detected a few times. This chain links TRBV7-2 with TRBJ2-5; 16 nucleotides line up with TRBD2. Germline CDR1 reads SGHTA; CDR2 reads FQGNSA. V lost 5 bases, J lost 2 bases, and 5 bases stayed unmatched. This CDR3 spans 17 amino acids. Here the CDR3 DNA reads TGTGCCAGCAGCCTGGGACTAGCGGGGGGGCAACAAGAGACCCAGTACTTC. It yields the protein CASSLGLAGGQQETQYF.

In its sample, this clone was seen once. CDR3 residues: CSARVVEAFF. Written as DNA, the CDR3 is TGCAGTGCTAGAGTTGTAGAAGCTTTCTTT. This rearrangement joins TRBV20-1 to TRBJ1-1; D ambiguous. V was shortened by 1 base and J by 8 bases, with 5 bases between the two germline ends. The V gene's germline CDR1 is DFQATT and CDR2 SNEGSKA (reference sequence). The CDR3 runs to 10 residues.

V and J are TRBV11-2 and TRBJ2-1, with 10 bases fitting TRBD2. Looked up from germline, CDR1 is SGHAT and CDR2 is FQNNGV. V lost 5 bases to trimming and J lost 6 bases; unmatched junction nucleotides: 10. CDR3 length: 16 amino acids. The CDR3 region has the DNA TGTGCCAGCAGCCAAATCGTACTAGCGGGGATCAATGAGCAGTTCTTC. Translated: CASSQIVLAGINEQFF.

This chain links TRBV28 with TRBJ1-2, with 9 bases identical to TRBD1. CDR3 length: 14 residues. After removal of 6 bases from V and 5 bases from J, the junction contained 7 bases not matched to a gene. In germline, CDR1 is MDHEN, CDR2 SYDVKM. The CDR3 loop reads CASRTDRGDYGYTF. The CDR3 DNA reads TGTGCCAGCAGGACCGACAGGGGGGATTATGGCTACACCTTC.

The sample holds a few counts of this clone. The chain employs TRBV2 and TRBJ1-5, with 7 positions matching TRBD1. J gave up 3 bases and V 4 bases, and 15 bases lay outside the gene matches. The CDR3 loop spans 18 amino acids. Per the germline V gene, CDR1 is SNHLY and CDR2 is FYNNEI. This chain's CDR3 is CASSAPLGGTEHNQPQHF. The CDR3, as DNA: TGTGCCAGCAGTGCCCCCCTAGGGGGGACAGAGCACAATCAGCCCCAGCATTTT.

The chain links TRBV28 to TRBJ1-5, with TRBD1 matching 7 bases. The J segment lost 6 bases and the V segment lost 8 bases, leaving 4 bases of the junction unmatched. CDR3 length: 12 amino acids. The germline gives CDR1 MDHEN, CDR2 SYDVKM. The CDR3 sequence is CASSGGGQPQHF. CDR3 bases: TGTGCCAGCTCAGGGGGTGGTCAGCCCCAGCATTTT.

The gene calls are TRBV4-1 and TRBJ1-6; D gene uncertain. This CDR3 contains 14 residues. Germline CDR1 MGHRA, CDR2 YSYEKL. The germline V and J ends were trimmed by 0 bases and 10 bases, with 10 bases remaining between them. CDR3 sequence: CASSQEPGNSPLHF. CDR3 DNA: TGCGCCAGCAGCCAAGAACCGGGGAACTCACCCCTCCACTTT.

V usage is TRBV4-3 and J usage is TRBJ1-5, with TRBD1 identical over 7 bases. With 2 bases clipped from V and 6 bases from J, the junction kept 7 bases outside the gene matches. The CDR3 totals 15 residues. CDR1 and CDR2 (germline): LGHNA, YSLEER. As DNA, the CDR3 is TGCGCCAGCAGCCAATCCCTACAGGGGAGTCAGCCCCAGCATTTT. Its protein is CASSQSLQGSQPQHF.

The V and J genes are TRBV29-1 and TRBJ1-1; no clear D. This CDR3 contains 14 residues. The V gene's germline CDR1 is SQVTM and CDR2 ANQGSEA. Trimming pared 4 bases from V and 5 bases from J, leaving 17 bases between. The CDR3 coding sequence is TGCAGCGTTGTTATGGCAGGAGAGGGTACTGAAGCTTTCTTT. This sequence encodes CSVVMAGEGTEAFF.